The clone carrying this TCR beta chain was seen once. Blood draws occurred at baseline, cycle 4 day 1, and cycle 7 day 1. The data are from a study of OX40 agonist ivuxolimab in advanced cancers. Study context: Patients in dose escalation had liver, melanoma, kidney or head and neck cancers. Participants averaged around 60 years of age (range roughly 23 to 90) and were about 85% male.

Data came from immunoSEQ multiplex PCR; TCRdb stores just in-frame clones and leaves some out. The sample lists 60,000 to 85,000 clones, more than 60% occurring once. This CDR3 comprises 16 residues. Deletions cut 5 bases from V and 1 base from J, with 16 bases between. Germline V gene lookup returns CDR1 SGDLS and CDR2 YYNGEE. This sequence was found in an adult with an advanced solid tumor such as melanoma, head and neck, liver or kidney cancer. This specimen was CD4+ or CD8+ T cells sorted from blood, taken in a trial of the OX40 agonist ivuxolimab. V gene TRBV9 combines with J gene TRBJ2-1; a weak D match, TRBD2 (5 bases). The CDR3 DNA sequence: TGTGCCAGCAGTGGGGTAGGACGCGGGTCCTACAATGAGCAGTTCTTC. Amino acid sequence: CASSGVGRGSYNEQFF.